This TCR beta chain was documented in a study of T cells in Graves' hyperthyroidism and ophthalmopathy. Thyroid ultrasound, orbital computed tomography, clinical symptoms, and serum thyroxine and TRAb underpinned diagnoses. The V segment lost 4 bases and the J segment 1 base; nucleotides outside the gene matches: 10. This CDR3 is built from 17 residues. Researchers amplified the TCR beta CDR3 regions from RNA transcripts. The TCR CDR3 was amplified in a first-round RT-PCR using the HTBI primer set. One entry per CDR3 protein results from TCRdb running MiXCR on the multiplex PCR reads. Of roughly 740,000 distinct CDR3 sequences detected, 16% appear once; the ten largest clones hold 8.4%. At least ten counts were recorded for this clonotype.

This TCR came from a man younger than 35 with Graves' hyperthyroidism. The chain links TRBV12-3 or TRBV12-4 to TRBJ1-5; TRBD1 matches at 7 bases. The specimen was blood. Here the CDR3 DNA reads TGTGCCAGCAGTTCACAGGGGATCGGTAACAGCAATCAGCCCCAGCATTTT. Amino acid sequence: CASSSQGIGNSNQPQHF.